The following is a T cell receptor (beta chain) sequence with its context. These data originate in a study of control samples from healthy donors and cancer patients. This CDR3 has 12 residues. V dropped 6 bases and J dropped 8 bases, with 13 bases sitting between them. Germline CDR1 reads MNHEY; CDR2 reads SVGEGT. Generated by immunoSEQ multiplex PCR, the TCRdb table keeps only in-frame clones and is missing some. The sample lists approximately 150,000 clones, around 94% occurring once. The material sequenced was blood. V and J are TRBV6-2 or TRBV6-3 and TRBJ1-2; a possible D gene is TRBD1 (6 bases). The clonotype originates from a woman in her late teens or twenties in good health. The CDR3 sequence: CASSEQGYGYTF. CDR3 sequence (DNA): TGTGCCAGCAGCGAACAGGGATACGGCTACACCTTC.